The sample holds a few counts of the clone carrying this TCR beta chain. What it binds is unknown. This sample is drawn from a study of OX40 agonist ivuxolimab in advanced cancers. Looking at the study overall: All patients had ivuxolimab intravenously every 2 weeks at 0.01 to 10 mg/kg. The dose-escalation cohort was roughly 84% male, with a mean age of 60 years, ranging roughly 23 to 79. Head and neck, renal cell, melanoma or hepatocellular carcinoma were the cancers that dose-escalation patients had.

Looked up from germline, CDR1 is MNHNS and CDR2 is SASEGT. This CDR3 contains 14 residues. Trimming shortened V by 4 bases and J by 0 bases, and 10 bases separated the two germline ends. Findings of the study overall: Compared with others, partial responders at 0.1-3.0 mg/kg displayed clonal expansion among the lowest.

Sequenced by immunoSEQ multiplex PCR; TCRdb stores in-frame clones only, minus some. The sample holds approximately 88,000 clones; about 88% are singletons and the top ten take about 0.28%. This TCR derives from an adult with an advanced solid tumor such as melanoma, head and neck, liver or kidney cancer. The chain employs TRBV6-1 and TRBJ2-7, with D possibly matching TRBD2 (5 bases). The sample consisted of CD4+ or CD8+ T cells sorted from blood, taken in a trial of the OX40 agonist ivuxolimab. In DNA, the CDR3 is TGTGCCAGCAGTGGAGAGGGTCCCTCCTACGAGCAGTACTTC. Protein product: CASSGEGPSYEQYF.